A selection of T cell receptor beta chains follows, all from one sample in a study of cytomegalovirus exposure and HLA in healthy donors. Clones were read by immunoSEQ multiplex PCR, and TCRdb kept only the in-frame ones, dropping some. The sample gives more than 95,000 clones, 10% to 15% of which show up once; approximately 15% is in the top ten. Source material: PBMCs. The receptors come from a man aged 35-49 years in good health and CMV-seropositive. The conserved cysteine and the conserved F or W are not part of the CDR3 here. Clone size is shown for a subset of rows, as once, few, many or a class of expanded clone.

cdr3_aa: ASSRGLAGSKTQY; v_call: TRBV6-5; clone_size: few
cdr3_aa: ASNPTGPLNEQF; v_call: TRBV2; clone_size: -
cdr3_aa: ASSPGTGSGLRDQPQH; v_call: TRBV7-2; clone_size: few
cdr3_aa: ASSLSNYGYT; v_call: TRBV9; clone_size: -
cdr3_aa: ASSYSPTGQKLF; v_call: TRBV6-5; clone_size: -
cdr3_aa: ASSSSSGQFYGYT; v_call: TRBV7-2; clone_size: few
cdr3_aa: ASSLGRGITNTGELF; v_call: TRBV11-2; clone_size: -
cdr3_aa: ASSFGVGTDTQY; v_call: TRBV7-3; clone_size: -
cdr3_aa: ASSLDRGNYEQY; v_call: TRBV11-2; clone_size: few
cdr3_aa: ASSFIPEGKEF; v_call: TRBV11-2; clone_size: few
cdr3_aa: ASSSPTGRNTEAF; v_call: TRBV28; clone_size: -
cdr3_aa: ASRGGARETQY; v_call: TRBV19; clone_size: few
cdr3_aa: ASSLAGRDADTQY; v_call: TRBV7-9; clone_size: -
cdr3_aa: ASSLERGTLDNEQF; v_call: TRBV5-6; clone_size: -